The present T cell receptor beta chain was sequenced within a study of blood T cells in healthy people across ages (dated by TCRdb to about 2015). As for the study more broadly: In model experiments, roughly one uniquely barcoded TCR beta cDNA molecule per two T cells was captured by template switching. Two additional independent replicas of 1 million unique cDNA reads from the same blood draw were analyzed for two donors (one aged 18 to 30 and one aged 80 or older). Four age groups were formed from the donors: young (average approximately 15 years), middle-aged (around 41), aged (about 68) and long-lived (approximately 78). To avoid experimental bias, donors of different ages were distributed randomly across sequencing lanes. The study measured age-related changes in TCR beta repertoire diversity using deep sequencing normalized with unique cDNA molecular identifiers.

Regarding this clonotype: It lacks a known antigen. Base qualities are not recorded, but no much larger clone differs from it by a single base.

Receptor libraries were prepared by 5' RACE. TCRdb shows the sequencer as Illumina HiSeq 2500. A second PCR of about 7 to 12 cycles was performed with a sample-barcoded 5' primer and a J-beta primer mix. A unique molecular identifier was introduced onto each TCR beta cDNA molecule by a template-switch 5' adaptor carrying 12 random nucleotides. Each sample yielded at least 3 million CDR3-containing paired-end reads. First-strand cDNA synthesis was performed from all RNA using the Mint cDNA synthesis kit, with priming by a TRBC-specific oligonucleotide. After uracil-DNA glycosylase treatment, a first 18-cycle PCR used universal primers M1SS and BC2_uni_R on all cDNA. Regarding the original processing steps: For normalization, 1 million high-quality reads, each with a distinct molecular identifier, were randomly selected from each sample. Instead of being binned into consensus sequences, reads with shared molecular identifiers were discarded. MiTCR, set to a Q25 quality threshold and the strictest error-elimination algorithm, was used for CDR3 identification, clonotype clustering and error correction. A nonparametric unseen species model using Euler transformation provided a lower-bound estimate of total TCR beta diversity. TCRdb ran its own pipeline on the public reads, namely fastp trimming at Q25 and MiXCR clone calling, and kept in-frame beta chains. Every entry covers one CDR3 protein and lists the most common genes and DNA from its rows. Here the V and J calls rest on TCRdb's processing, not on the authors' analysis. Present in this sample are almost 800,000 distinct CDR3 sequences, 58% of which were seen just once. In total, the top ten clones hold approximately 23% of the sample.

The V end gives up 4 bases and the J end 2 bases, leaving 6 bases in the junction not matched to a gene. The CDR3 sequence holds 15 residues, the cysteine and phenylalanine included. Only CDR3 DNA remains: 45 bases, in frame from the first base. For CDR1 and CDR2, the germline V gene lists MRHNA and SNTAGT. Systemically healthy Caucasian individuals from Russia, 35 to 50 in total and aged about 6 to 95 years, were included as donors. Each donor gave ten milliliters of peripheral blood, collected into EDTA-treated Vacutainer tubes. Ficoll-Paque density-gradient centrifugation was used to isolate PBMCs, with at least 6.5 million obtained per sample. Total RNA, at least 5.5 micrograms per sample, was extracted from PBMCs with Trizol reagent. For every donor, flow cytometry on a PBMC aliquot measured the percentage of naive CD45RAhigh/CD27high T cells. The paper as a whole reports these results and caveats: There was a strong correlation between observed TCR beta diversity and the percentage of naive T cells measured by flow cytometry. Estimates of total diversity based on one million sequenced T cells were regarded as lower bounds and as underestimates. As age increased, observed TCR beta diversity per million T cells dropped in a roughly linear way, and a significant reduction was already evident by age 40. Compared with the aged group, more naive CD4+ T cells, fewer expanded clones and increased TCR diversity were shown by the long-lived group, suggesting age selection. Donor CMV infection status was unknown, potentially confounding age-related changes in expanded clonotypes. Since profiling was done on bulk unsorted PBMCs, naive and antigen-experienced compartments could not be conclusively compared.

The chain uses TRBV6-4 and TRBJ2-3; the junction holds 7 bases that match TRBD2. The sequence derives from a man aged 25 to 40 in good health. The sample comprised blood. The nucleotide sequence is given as TGTGCCAGCAGTGTTGATAGCGGGTACACAGATACGCAGTATTTT. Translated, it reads CASSVDSGYTDTQYF.